A selection of T cell receptor beta chains follows, all from one sample in a study of shared clonotypes between healthy human individuals. Assay: immunoSEQ multiplex PCR; the TCRdb copy retains only in-frame clones and omits some. The data hold roughly 2.2 million clones, with 80% to 95% observed a single time. Sequenced: naive CD4+ T cells from PBMCs. These receptors came from a man younger than 35 in good health. Some clones in this sample may be carry-over from other donors' samples. Both conserved end residues are part of each CDR3.

v_gene	CDR3aa
TRBV7-2	CASSLDRGSSAEAFF
TRBV29-1	CSVQAGVVYEQFF
TRBV5-1	CASSLRGGEETQYF
TRBV29-1	CSVNLGGGTEAFF
TRBV7-6	CASSSAFVSGYNEQFF
TRBV7-6	CASSLVIAGGVSQETQYF
TRBV9	CASSVALERPTDTQYF
TRBV7-2	CASSSRPGQGYEQYF
TRBV27	CASSGLGTSGAEQYF
TRBV6-4	CASSTDTSKNTEAFF
TRBV5-1	CASDTSGPYNEQFF
TRBV28	CASSLTRVRQFF
TRBV9	CASSVADNSYNEQFF
TRBV27	CASSLWQGDGNQPQHF
TRBV2	CASNRDRGADTQYF
TRBV6-1	CASRARSYEQYF
TRBV4-2	CASSPRQGTQETQYF
TRBV5-3	CARSGPTSGSRIEQFF
TRBV7-8	CASSAETRSLRNQPQHF
TRBV6-6	CASRGRAGVGDTQYF
TRBV6-1	CASTRSSTNEKLFF
TRBV19	CASSIRRSNQPQHF